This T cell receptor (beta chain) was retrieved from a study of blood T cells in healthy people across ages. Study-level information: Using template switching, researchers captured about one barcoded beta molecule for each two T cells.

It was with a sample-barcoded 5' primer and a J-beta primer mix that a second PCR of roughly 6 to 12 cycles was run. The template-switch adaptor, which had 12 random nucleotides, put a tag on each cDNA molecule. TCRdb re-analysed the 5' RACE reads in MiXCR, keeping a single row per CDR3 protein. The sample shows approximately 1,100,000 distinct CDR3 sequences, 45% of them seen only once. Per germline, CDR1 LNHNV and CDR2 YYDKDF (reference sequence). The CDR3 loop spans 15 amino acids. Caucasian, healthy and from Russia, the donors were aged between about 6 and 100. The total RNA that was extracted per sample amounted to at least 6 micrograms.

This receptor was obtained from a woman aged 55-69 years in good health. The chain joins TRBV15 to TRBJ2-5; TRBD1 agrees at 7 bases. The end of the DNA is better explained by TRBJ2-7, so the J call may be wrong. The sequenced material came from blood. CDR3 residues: CATSRGTTGYSEQYF. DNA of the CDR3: TGTGCCACCAGCAGAGGAACGACAGGGTACTCCGAGCAGTACTTC.